This TCR beta chain was identified during a study of Graves' ophthalmopathy and Graves' hyperthyroidism. Study background: At initial diagnosis, peripheral blood was obtained, and this preceded any treatment.

Notes on the study in general: The authors also found most expanded thyroid clonotypes above 0.001 frequency in blood.

CDR3 size: 15 residues. The V end was cut by 8 bases, the J end by 5 bases, with 21 bases between. Germline values: CDR1 MNHEY, CDR2 SVGAGI. This clonotype was seen at least ten times. Its antigen remains unknown. The authors amplified TCR beta CDR3 regions, and they did so from RNA transcripts for repertoire sequencing. Investigators did first-round RT-PCR with HTBI primers, then second-round multiplex PCR. TCRdb redid the calling of the multiplex PCR reads with MiXCR, one entry per CDR3 protein. The sample shows about 400,000 distinct CDR3 sequences, 18% of them seen only once. Establishment of the diagnosis relied upon clinical symptoms, serum thyroxine, TRAb, thyroid ultrasound and orbital computed tomography.

The V and J genes are TRBV6-5 and TRBJ1-2, with D possibly matching TRBD1 (5 bases). The sequence was collected from a woman aged 18-30 years with Graves' ophthalmopathy. The sample taken for sequencing was peripheral blood. DNA for the CDR3: TGTGCCAGCGAGCCCATTCTCAGGGTTGGTTATGGCTACACCTTC. The encoded protein is CASEPILRVGYGYTF.